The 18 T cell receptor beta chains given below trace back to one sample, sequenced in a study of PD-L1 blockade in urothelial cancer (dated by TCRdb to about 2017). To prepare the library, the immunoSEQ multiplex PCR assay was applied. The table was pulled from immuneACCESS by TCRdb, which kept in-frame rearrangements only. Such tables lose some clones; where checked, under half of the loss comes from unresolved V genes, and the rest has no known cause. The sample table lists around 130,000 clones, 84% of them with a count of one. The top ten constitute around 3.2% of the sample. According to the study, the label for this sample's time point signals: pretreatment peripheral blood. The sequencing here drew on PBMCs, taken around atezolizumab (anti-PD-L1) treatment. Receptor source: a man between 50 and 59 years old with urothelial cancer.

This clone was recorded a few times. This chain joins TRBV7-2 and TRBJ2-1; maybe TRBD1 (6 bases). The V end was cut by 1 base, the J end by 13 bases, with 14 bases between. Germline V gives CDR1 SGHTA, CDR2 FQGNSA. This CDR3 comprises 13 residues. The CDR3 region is CASSLDRDTPQFF. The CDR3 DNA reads TGTGCCAGCAGCTTAGACCGGGACACTCCTCAGTTCTTC.

The chain's CDR3 is CASSFDSGRADNEQFF. In DNA, the CDR3 is TGTGCCAGCAGTTTTGATAGCGGGAGGGCCGACAATGAGCAGTTCTTC. This rearrangement joins TRBV2 to TRBJ2-1; TRBD2 aligns across 11 bases. Germline-derived CDR1 and CDR2 are SNHLY and FYNNEI. The CDR3 covers 16 residues. V shed 5 bases, J shed 5 bases, and the junction held 8 bases outside the gene matches.

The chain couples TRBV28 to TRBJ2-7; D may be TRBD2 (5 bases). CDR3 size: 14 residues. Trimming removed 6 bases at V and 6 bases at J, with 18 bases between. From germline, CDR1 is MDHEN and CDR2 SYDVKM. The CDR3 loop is CASRSGPTSTEQYF. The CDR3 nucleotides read TGTGCCAGCAGATCGGGCCCCACTAGTACCGAGCAGTACTTC.

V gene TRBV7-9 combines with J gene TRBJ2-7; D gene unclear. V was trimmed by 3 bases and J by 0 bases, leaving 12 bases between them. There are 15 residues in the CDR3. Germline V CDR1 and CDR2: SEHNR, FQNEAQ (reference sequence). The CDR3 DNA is TGTGCCAGCAGCTTTACATGGAGATCCTCCTACGAGCAGTACTTC. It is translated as CASSFTWRSSYEQYF.

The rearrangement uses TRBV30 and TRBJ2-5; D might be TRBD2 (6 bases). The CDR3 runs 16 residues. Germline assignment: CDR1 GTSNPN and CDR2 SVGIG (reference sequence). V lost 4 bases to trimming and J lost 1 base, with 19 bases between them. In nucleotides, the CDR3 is TGTGCCTGGACCACATGGGGACGGGGGATCCAAGAGACCCAGTACTTC. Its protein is CAWTTWGRGIQETQYF.

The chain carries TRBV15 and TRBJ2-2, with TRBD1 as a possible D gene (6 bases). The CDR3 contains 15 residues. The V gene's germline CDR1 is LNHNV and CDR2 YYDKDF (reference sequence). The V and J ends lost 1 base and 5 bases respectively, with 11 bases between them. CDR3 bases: TGTGCCACCAGCAGAGGGCTAGGGGGAACCGGGGAGCTGTTTTTT. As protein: CATSRGLGGTGELFF.

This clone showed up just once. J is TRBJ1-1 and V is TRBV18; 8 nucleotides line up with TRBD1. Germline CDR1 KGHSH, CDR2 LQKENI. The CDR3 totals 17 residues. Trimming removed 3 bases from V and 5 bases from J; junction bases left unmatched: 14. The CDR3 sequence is CASSPELSGGARTEAFF. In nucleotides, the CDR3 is TGTGCCAGCTCACCTGAGCTTTCAGGGGGCGCGCGGACTGAAGCTTTCTTT.

CDR3: CASRQAGVSTDTQYF. CDR3 in DNA: TGTGCCAGCAGACAAGCGGGAGTGTCGACAGATACGCAGTATTTT. The rearrangement links TRBV2 to TRBJ2-3; TRBD2 matches at 8 bases. The trim removed 6 bases at V and 3 bases at J, leaving 8 bases unmatched. The CDR3 is made up of 15 amino acids. The germline gives CDR1 SNHLY, CDR2 FYNNEI.

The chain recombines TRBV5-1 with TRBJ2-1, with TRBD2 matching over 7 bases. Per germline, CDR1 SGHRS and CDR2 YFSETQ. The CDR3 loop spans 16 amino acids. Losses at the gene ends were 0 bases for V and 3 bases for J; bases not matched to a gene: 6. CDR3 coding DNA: TGCGCCAGCAGCTTGGGTCGGGGGGATGGCTACAATGAGCAGTTCTTC. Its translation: CASSLGRGDGYNEQFF. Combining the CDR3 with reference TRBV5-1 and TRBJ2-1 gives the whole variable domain KAGVTQTPRYLIKTRGQQVTLSCSPISGHRSVSWYQQTPGQGLQFLFEYFSETQRNKGNFPGRFSGRQFSNSRSEMNVSTLELGDSALYLCASSLGRGDGYNEQFFGPGTRLTVL.

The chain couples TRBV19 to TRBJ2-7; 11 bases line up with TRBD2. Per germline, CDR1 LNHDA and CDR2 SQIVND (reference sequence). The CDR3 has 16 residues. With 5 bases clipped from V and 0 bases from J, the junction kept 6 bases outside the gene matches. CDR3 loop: CASSDPGLAASYEQYF. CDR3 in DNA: TGTGCCAGTAGTGATCCGGGACTAGCGGCCTCCTACGAGCAGTACTTC.

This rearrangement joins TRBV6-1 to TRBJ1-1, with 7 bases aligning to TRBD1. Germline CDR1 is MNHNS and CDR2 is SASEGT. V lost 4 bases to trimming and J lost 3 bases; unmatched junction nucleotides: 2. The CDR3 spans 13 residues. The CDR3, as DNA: TGTGCCAGCAGTGGACAGGGCCACACTGAAGCTTTCTTT. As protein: CASSGQGHTEAFF.

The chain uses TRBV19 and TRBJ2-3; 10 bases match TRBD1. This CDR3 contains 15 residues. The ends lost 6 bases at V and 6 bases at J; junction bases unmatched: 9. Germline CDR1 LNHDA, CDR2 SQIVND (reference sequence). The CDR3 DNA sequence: TGTGCCAGTAGGGGACAGGGGACCTTCCCGGATACGCAGTATTTT. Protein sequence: CASRGQGTFPDTQYF.

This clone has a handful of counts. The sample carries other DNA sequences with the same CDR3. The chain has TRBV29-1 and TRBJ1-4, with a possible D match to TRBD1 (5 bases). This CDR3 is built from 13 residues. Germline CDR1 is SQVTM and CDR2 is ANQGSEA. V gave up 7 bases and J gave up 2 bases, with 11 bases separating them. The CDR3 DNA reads TGCAGCGCAACGGGGGTGACTAATGAAAAACTGTTTTTT. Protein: CSATGVTNEKLFF.

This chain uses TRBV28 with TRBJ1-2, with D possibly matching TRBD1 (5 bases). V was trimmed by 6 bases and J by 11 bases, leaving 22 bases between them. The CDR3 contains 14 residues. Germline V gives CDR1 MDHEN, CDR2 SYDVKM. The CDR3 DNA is TGTGCCAGCAGCCCCCATTCAGGGTCGGATAGGTACACCTTC. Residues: CASSPHSGSDRYTF.

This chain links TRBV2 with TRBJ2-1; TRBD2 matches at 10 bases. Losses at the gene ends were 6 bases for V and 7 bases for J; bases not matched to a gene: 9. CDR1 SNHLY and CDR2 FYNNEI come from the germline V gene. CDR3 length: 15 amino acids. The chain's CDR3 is CASRQGLARINEQFF. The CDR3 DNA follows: TGTGCCAGCAGACAGGGACTAGCGCGTATAAATGAGCAGTTCTTC.

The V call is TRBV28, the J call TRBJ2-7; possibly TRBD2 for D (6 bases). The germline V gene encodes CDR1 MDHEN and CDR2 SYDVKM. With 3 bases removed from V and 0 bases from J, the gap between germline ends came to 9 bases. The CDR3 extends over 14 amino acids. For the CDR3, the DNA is TGTGCCAGCAGTTTTTCCGGGAGCTCCTACGAGCAGTACTTC. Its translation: CASSFSGSSYEQYF.

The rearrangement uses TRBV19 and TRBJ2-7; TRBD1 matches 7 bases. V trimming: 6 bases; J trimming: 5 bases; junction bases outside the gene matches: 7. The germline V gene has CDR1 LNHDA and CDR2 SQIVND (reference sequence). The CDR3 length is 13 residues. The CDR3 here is CASSDRVFNEQYF. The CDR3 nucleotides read TGTGCCAGTAGCGACAGGGTTTTCAACGAGCAGTACTTC.

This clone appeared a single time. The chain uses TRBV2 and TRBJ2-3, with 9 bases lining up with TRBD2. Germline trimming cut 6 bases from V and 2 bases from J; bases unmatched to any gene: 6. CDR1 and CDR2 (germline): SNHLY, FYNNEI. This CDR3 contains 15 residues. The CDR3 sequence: CASRDSGGFTDTQYF. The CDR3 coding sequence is TGTGCCAGCAGGGATAGCGGGGGATTCACAGATACGCAGTATTTT.